This passage covers 22 T cell receptor beta chains from one sample sequenced in a study of T cells after yellow fever vaccination. Each CDR3 protein is one row after TCRdb ran MiXCR on the 5' RACE reads. The sample includes approximately 250,000 distinct CDR3 sequences, about 5.2% of them seen just once. Sequencing was performed on CD4+ T cells sorted from PBMCs, taken on the day of the yellow fever booster vaccination. The receptors stem from a man between 18 and 35 years old who received the YFV17D yellow fever vaccine.

The CDR3 DNA reads TGTGCCTGGAGGCCTAGGTGGGGGAAACAGTTCTTC. Residues: CAWRPRWGKQFF. J is TRBJ2-1 and V is TRBV30; D is tentatively TRBD1 or TRBD2 (5 bases each). The germline V and J ends were trimmed by 3 bases and 13 bases, with 16 bases remaining between them. The CDR3 loop spans 12 amino acids. Germline CDR1 GTSNPN, CDR2 SVGIG (reference sequence). Using reference TRBV30 and TRBJ2-1 for the parts outside the CDR3, the full variable domain is SQTIHQWPATLVQPVGSPLSLECTVEGTSNPNLYWYRQAAGRGLQLLFYSVGIGQISSEVPQNLSASRPQDRQFILSSKKLLLSDSGFYLCAWRPRWGKQFFGPGTRLTVL.

This chain joins TRBV29-1 and TRBJ1-2; D is unclear. The germline gives CDR1 SQVTM, CDR2 ANQGSEA. V lost 3 bases and J lost 2, with 13 bases in between. The CDR3 sequence is 14 residues long. Here the CDR3 DNA reads TGCAGCGTTGAGGAGCCGCCGAGGAACTATGGCTACACCTTC. Translated: CSVEEPPRNYGYTF.

This clonotype was detected a few times. This chain uses TRBV20-1 with TRBJ2-3; the D gene is possibly TRBD2 (6 bases). V lost 3 bases, J lost 3 bases, and 16 bases lay in between. This CDR3 region has 15 residues. Germline assignment: CDR1 DFQATT and CDR2 SNEGSKA (reference sequence). CDR3 protein: CSARHWRGETDTQYF. In DNA form, the CDR3 reads TGCAGTGCTAGGCACTGGCGGGGAGAGACAGATACGCAGTATTTT.

This clonotype has ten or more counts. This chain connects TRBV12-3 or TRBV12-4 to TRBJ1-2; possibly TRBD1 for D (6 bases). The CDR3 covers 16 residues. Trimming shortened V by 5 bases and J by 3 bases, and 19 bases separated the two germline ends. As DNA, the CDR3 is TGTGCCAGCAGTCACCGTTCGGGGGGCTTTGACTATGGCTACACCTTC. Translating gives CASSHRSGGFDYGYTF.

This clonotype was counted at least ten times. The gene calls are TRBV7-2 and TRBJ1-2; D not resolved. CDR3 size: 15 residues. V lost 4 bases, J lost 2 bases, and 14 bases lay in between. The V gene's germline CDR1 is SGHTA and CDR2 FQGNSA. This CDR3 reads CASSYYLTANYGYTF. CDR3 nucleotide sequence: TGTGCCAGCAGCTACTACCTGACTGCGAACTATGGCTACACCTTC. The complete variable domain, with remaining parts taken from reference TRBV7-2 and TRBJ1-2, reads GAGVSQSPSNKVTEKGKDVELRCDPISGHTALYWYRQSLGQGLEFLIYFQGNSAPDKSGLPSDRFSAERTGGSVSTLTIQRTQQEDSAVYLCASSYYLTANYGYTFGSGTRLTVV.

This clonotype was observed a few times. This chain uses TRBV20-1 with TRBJ1-1; no definite D call. V was pared by 1 base and J by 5 bases, with 2 bases between. Germline CDR1 is DFQATT and CDR2 is SNEGSKA (reference sequence). This CDR3 comprises 10 residues. The CDR3 nucleotides read TGCAGTGCTAGAGGTACTGAAGCTTTCTTT. This codes for CSARGTEAFF.

This clonotype was picked up a small number of times. The chain joins TRBV5-1 to TRBJ2-5, with 7 bases aligning to TRBD1. The V and J ends lost 3 bases and 5 bases, in that order; junction bases with no gene match: 16. Germline values: CDR1 SGHRS, CDR2 YFSETQ. The CDR3 totals 17 residues. CDR3 DNA: TGCGCCAGCAGCTCGGACGCCTCTTACAGGGGATTGGAGACCCAGTACTTC. Protein: CASSSDASYRGLETQYF.

This clonotype was counted at least ten times. The rearrangement uses TRBV12-3 or TRBV12-4 and TRBJ1-1, with D maybe TRBD1 (5 bases). Trimming cost V 3 bases and J 3 bases, with 8 bases left between them. The CDR3 covers 13 residues. The CDR3 DNA reads as TGTGCCAGCAGTTTTGAAGGGGACACTGAAGCTTTCTTT. Amino acids: CASSFEGDTEAFF.

There are a few counts of this clonotype. Mismatch with germline at one junction end may stem from a read error. The chain uses TRBV6-2 or TRBV6-3 and TRBJ2-5, with 7 bases matching TRBD1. This CDR3 is 17 amino acids long. Germline values: CDR1 MNHEY, CDR2 SVGEGT. The CDR3 is CATSPYRDSIFQETQYF. DNA for the CDR3: TGTGCCACCAGTCCCTACCGGGACAGCATCTTCCAAGAGACCCAGTACTTC.

This clonotype was detected only once. The genes are TRBV12-3 or TRBV12-4 and TRBJ2-3; TRBD2 agrees at 11 bases. The ends lost 6 bases at V and 6 bases at J; junction bases unmatched: 5. This CDR3 is built from 14 residues. CDR3 in DNA: TGTGCCAGCAGGAAACTAGCGGGGGTGGATACGCAGTATTTT. This encodes CASRKLAGVDTQYF.

The J gene is TRBJ2-3, the V gene TRBV19; D remains ambiguous. CDR1 is LNHDA, CDR2 SQIVND, per germline (reference sequence). Trimming left V 4 bases short and J 5 bases short, with 10 bases between. The CDR3 is made up of 13 amino acids. CDR3 amino acids: CASSKTFQDTQYF. As DNA, the CDR3 is TGTGCCAGTAGTAAGACGTTCCAAGATACGCAGTATTTT.

This clonotype was recorded a few times. The V call is TRBV7-8, the J call TRBJ1-1; the D gene is possibly TRBD1 (6 bases). In germline, CDR1 is SGHVS, CDR2 FQNEAQ. This CDR3 has 14 amino acids. Deletions cut 6 bases from V and 2 bases from J, with 13 bases between. CDR3 nucleotides: TGTGCCAGCAGGCAGCAGGGGATTAACACTGAAGCTTTCTTT. Translation: CASRQQGINTEAFF.

CDR3 DNA: TGTGCCAGCAGTGCGGACGGGGGTTGGTATGGCTACACCTTC. Translated: CASSADGGWYGYTF. V and J are TRBV6-4 and TRBJ1-2; the D gene is possibly TRBD1 (5 bases). Per germline, CDR1 MRHNA and CDR2 SNTAGT. The CDR3 has 14 amino acids. The germline V and J ends were trimmed by 4 bases and 5 bases, with 14 bases remaining between them.

The chain combines TRBV6-2 or TRBV6-3 with TRBJ1-2; TRBD1 aligns across 8 bases. The CDR3 consists of 12 residues. Germline loops: CDR1 MNHEY, CDR2 SVGEGT. Germline trimming cut 9 bases from V and 4 bases from J; bases unmatched to any gene: 4. CDR3 region: CARRTGTYGYTF. CDR3 sequence (DNA): TGTGCCAGAAGGACAGGGACCTATGGCTACACCTTC.

In this sample, this clonotype turned up a few times. This chain joins TRBV23-1 and TRBJ2-7; maybe TRBD2 (5 bases). Being an ORF, TRBV23-1 has a function that is uncertain. Trimming cost V 7 bases and J 3 bases, with 7 bases left between them. The CDR3 loop spans 11 amino acids. DNA for the CDR3: TGCGCCAGCACCGGAGGCTACGAGCAGTACGTC. Its translation: CASTGGYEQYV.

The CDR3 is CASSLAPIRKETQYF. CDR3 DNA: TGTGCCAGCAGTTTAGCCCCTATACGCAAAGAGACCCAGTACTTC. The chain joins TRBV28 to TRBJ2-5; D unclear. The germline gives CDR1 MDHEN, CDR2 SYDVKM. V lost 2 bases, J lost 3 bases, and 13 bases lay in between. The CDR3 consists of 15 residues. Based on the CDR3 plus reference TRBV28 and TRBJ2-5, the full variable domain is DVKVTQSSRYLVKRTGEKVFLECVQDMDHENMFWYRQDPGLGLRLIYFSYDVKMKEKGDIPEGYSVSREKKERFSLILESASTNQTSMYLCASSLAPIRKETQYFGPGTRLLVL.

Only a few counts were recorded for this clonotype. For the CDR3, the DNA is TGCAGCGTTGCAAGTGGTACCTACAGGCCCCATGAGCAGTTCTTC. It is translated as CSVASGTYRPHEQFF. The chain has TRBV29-1 and TRBJ2-1; maybe TRBD1 (5 bases). The germline V and J ends were trimmed by 4 bases and 8 bases, with 21 bases remaining between them. The CDR3 loop spans 15 amino acids. CDR1 is SQVTM, CDR2 ANQGSEA, per germline.

This clonotype was counted many times. The gene calls are TRBV5-4 and TRBJ2-5; D is tentatively TRBD1 or TRBD2 (5 bases each). The CDR3 covers 15 residues. Germline values: CDR1 SGHNT, CDR2 YYREEE (reference sequence). The germline V and J ends were trimmed by 4 bases and 2 bases, with 15 bases remaining between them. Here the CDR3 reads CASSNPTGRQETQYF. The CDR3, as DNA: TGTGCCAGCAGCAACCCGACGGGGCGGCAAGAGACCCAGTACTTC.

Only a few counts were recorded for this clonotype. The gene calls are TRBV7-2 and TRBJ1-5; D remains ambiguous. Germline V gene lookup returns CDR1 SGHTA and CDR2 FQGNSA. V was cut by 1 base and J by 1 base, with 11 bases left in between. This CDR3 has 16 amino acids. CDR3 in DNA: TGTGCCAGCAGCTTAGTTGGGGTCGTGAGCAATCAGCCCCAGCATTTT. This encodes CASSLVGVVSNQPQHF.

The CDR3 coding sequence is TGCGCCAGCAGCAACCTCGCTGGAAACACCATATATTTT. This gives the protein CASSNLAGNTIYF. The chain links TRBV4-3 to TRBJ1-3; D is unresolved. V lost 5 bases and J 2 bases, leaving 7 bases between the germline ends. The CDR3 runs 13 residues. Germline CDR1 and CDR2: LGHNA and YSLEER.

The chain recombines TRBV9 with TRBJ2-1; D gene uncertain. Trimming removed 0 bases from V and 9 bases from J, with 13 bases in between. Germline assignment: CDR1 SGDLS and CDR2 YYNGEE. The CDR3 is made up of 14 amino acids. The CDR3 nucleotides are TGTGCCAGCAGCGTAGAGCGTAGCTCGAGTGAGCAGTTCTTC. It codes for CASSVERSSSEQFF.

This clonotype has more than one count but fewer than ten. The rearrangement links TRBV7-3 to TRBJ2-1; D call uncertain. CDR1 SGHTA and CDR2 FQGTGA come from the germline V gene. The CDR3 runs 12 residues. Trimming stripped 3 bases from V and 6 bases from J, with 6 bases between. The CDR3, as DNA: TGTGCCAGCAGCTTCACCGTCAATGAGCAGTTCTTC. Amino acids: CASSFTVNEQFF.